This TCR beta chain was sequenced in a study of blood T cell repertoires in COVID-19. The CDR3 extends over 13 amino acids. About this clone itself: The junction differs from germline at one of its ends, possibly a read error.

Original methodology: Reference gene primer amplification gave estimated nucleated cell counts. Clones were sequenced by immunoSEQ multiplex PCR, and TCRdb holds only the in-frame ones, with some missing. The V and J calls and the clone size are those of that table, but D and trimming were determined from the DNA. This sample carries 70,000 or so clones, around 75% of them seen once, and the ten largest clones take over 20%. The chain couples TRBV12-3 or TRBV12-4 to TRBJ2-1; D may be TRBD2 (5 bases). This receptor was obtained from a man aged 65-85 years with acute or convalescent COVID-19. Sequenced material: peripheral blood. In nucleotides, the CDR3 is TGTGCCAGCAGTCTAGCCCTATACAATGAGCAGTTCTTC. It is translated as CASSLALYNEQFF.